This TCR beta chain was documented in a study of blood T cell repertoires in COVID-19. Background on the study: PBMCs, B-cell-depleted T cells, or T cells provided the cDNA or gDNA that made up the material.

This clone showed up just a few times. This sample also contains other DNA sequences that code for the same CDR3. Those enrolled, adults aged about 18 to 89 years, came from roughly 22 US areas. Only in-frame clones appear in the TCRdb table, and some are missing; sequencing was by immunoSEQ multiplex PCR. Of 200,000 to 250,000 clones detected, around 80% appear once; the ten largest clones hold around 2%. V was pared by 3 bases and J by 7 bases, with 11 bases between. CDR1 and CDR2 (germline): SGHRS, YFSETQ. CDR3 length: 14 amino acids. The rearrangement uses TRBV5-1 and TRBJ1-6; D possibly corresponds to TRBD1 (5 bases). Specimen: PBMCs or T cells enriched from blood (not recorded which). The TCR sequence derives from a man aged 55 to 70 who had recovered from COVID-19. The CDR3 sequence is CASSSGLQNSPLHF. The CDR3 DNA reads as TGCGCCAGCAGCTCGGGACTACAAAATTCACCCCTCCACTTT. Drawing the rest from reference TRBV5-1 and TRBJ1-6, the complete variable domain is KAGVTQTPRYLIKTRGQQVTLSCSPISGHRSVSWYQQTPGQGLQFLFEYFSETQRNKGNFPGRFSGRQFSNSRSEMNVSTLELGDSALYLCASSSGLQNSPLHFGNGTRLTVT.